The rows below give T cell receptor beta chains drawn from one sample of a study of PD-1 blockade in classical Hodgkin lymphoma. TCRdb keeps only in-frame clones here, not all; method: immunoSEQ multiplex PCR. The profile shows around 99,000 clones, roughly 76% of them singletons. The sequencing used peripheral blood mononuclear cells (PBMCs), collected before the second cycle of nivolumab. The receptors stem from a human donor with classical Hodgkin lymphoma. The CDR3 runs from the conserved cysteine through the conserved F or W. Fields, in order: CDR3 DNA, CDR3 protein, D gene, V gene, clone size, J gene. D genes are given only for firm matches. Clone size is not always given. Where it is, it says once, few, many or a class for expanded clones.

CDR3 DNA: TGTGCCATCAGGGGCGGGGGGGATCAGCCCCAGCATTTT; CDR3 protein: CAIRGGGDQPQHF; D gene: NA; V gene: TRBV10-3; clone size: NA; J gene: TRBJ1-5
CDR3 DNA: TGTGCCAGCAGCTTTGATTTCGGGTTGGCTTTCTTT; CDR3 protein: CASSFDFGLAFF; D gene: NA; V gene: TRBV7-9; clone size: NA; J gene: TRBJ1-1
CDR3 DNA: TGTGCCAGCAAGATTCAAAGTAATGAAAAACTGTTTTTT; CDR3 protein: CASKIQSNEKLFF; D gene: NA; V gene: TRBV2; clone size: few; J gene: TRBJ1-4
CDR3 DNA: TGCGCCAGCAGCCAAGATCCACCCGCCTATGGCTACACCTTC; CDR3 protein: CASSQDPPAYGYTF; D gene: NA; V gene: TRBV4-1; clone size: NA; J gene: TRBJ1-2
CDR3 DNA: TGCGCCAGCAGCCTTGGTGGCGGAACAACTAATGAAAAACTGTTTTTT; CDR3 protein: CASSLGGGTTNEKLFF; D gene: NA; V gene: TRBV5-1; clone size: NA; J gene: TRBJ1-4
CDR3 DNA: TGTGCCAGCAGTGAGCCGGGACTCCCCAAAGAGACCCAGTACTTC; CDR3 protein: CASSEPGLPKETQYF; D gene: NA; V gene: TRBV2; clone size: NA; J gene: TRBJ2-5
CDR3 DNA: TGTGCCAGCAGCCCCGGACTAGGTCGGGGGGAGACCCAGTACTTC; CDR3 protein: CASSPGLGRGETQYF; D gene: TRBD2; V gene: TRBV7-7; clone size: NA; J gene: TRBJ2-5
CDR3 DNA: TGTGCCCTCAGTATCGCCTCCTACAATGAGCAGTTCTTC; CDR3 protein: CALSIASYNEQFF; D gene: NA; V gene: TRBV7-2; clone size: NA; J gene: TRBJ2-1
CDR3 DNA: TGTGCCAGCAGTTTCCGTGGACAGGGAGATGAAAAACTGTTTTTT; CDR3 protein: CASSFRGQGDEKLFF; D gene: TRBD1; V gene: TRBV6-6; clone size: NA; J gene: TRBJ1-4
CDR3 DNA: TGTGCCTGGAGTGTACAGGTGAACACTGAAGCTTTCTTT; CDR3 protein: CAWSVQVNTEAFF; D gene: NA; V gene: TRBV30; clone size: few; J gene: TRBJ1-1
CDR3 DNA: TGTGCCAGCAGAACTCTAGCGGGAGGGACCGGGGAGCTGTTTTTT; CDR3 protein: CASRTLAGGTGELFF; D gene: TRBD2; V gene: TRBV28; clone size: NA; J gene: TRBJ2-2
CDR3 DNA: TGTGCCAGCAGTCCCGTACGGGGGACCACCGGGGAGCTGTTTTTT; CDR3 protein: CASSPVRGTTGELFF; D gene: NA; V gene: TRBV6-6; clone size: NA; J gene: TRBJ2-2
CDR3 DNA: TGTGCCAGTAGTACTCCTCCGGGAACCAACTACGAGCAGTACTTC; CDR3 protein: CASSTPPGTNYEQYF; D gene: NA; V gene: TRBV19; clone size: few; J gene: TRBJ2-7
CDR3 DNA: TGTGCCAGCTGGGCCCAGGCTGGAAACACCATATATTTT; CDR3 protein: CASWAQAGNTIYF; D gene: NA; V gene: TRBV27; clone size: NA; J gene: TRBJ1-3
CDR3 DNA: TGTGCCAGCAGCCCCGGACTAGCGGAAGAGACCCAGTACTTC; CDR3 protein: CASSPGLAEETQYF; D gene: TRBD2; V gene: TRBV7-9; clone size: NA; J gene: TRBJ2-5
CDR3 DNA: TGTGCCAGCAGCGTACTAGCGGGAGGTATCCACGAGCAGTACTTC; CDR3 protein: CASSVLAGGIHEQYF; D gene: TRBD2; V gene: TRBV5-4; clone size: NA; J gene: TRBJ2-7
CDR3 DNA: TGTGCCAGCAGGGGACTAGCGGGAGGGCGGGAGCAGTACTTC; CDR3 protein: CASRGLAGGREQYF; D gene: TRBD2; V gene: TRBV2; clone size: NA; J gene: TRBJ2-7
CDR3 DNA: TGTGCCAGCAGCTTGCCGACAGGGGAGGGCTACACCTTC; CDR3 protein: CASSLPTGEGYTF; D gene: TRBD1; V gene: TRBV11-3; clone size: NA; J gene: TRBJ1-2
CDR3 DNA: TGTGCCAGCAGCTTAACCTTGGACGGCCAGCTGTTCGGCGGCTACACCTTC; CDR3 protein: CASSLTLDGQLFGGYTF; D gene: NA; V gene: TRBV13; clone size: few; J gene: TRBJ1-2
CDR3 DNA: TGTGCCAGTACCCCCGGGGTAAGGGGGGGGAACACTGAAGCTTTCTTT; CDR3 protein: CASTPGVRGGNTEAFF; D gene: NA; V gene: TRBV19; clone size: NA; J gene: TRBJ1-1
CDR3 DNA: TGCAGCGTTGTGGCGACAGGCCTTTTCAACACTGAAGCTTTCTTT; CDR3 protein: CSVVATGLFNTEAFF; D gene: NA; V gene: TRBV29-1; clone size: NA; J gene: TRBJ1-1
CDR3 DNA: TGTGCCGGGCGAGGGCCGGAGGATGAGCAGTTCTTC; CDR3 protein: CAGRGPEDEQFF; D gene: NA; V gene: TRBV2; clone size: NA; J gene: TRBJ2-1